Only one count was recorded for the clone carrying this TCR beta chain. Its antigen is as yet unknown. Cohort: HPV-negative, locally advanced oral cavity squamous cell carcinoma patients. This record comes from a study of neoadjuvant anti-PD-1 for oral cavity cancer. Looking at the study overall: Around day 43, patients without progression received a fourth nivolumab dose before surgery. The study's findings and limits: Pretreatment Treg/Th17 ratio correlated inversely with post-treatment tumor clonality.

Two replicates per tumor sample, mostly from about 4.6 ug of genomic DNA. Here immunoSEQ multiplex PCR was the method, and the copy in TCRdb shows in-frame clones only, minus some. The sample has some 11,000 clones; around three fifths are singletons. The V gene's germline CDR1 is GTSNPN and CDR2 SVGIG (reference sequence). V dropped 4 bases and J dropped 2; count of bases not matched to a gene: 1. The CDR3 consists of 12 residues. The receptor's source is a person between 40 and 85 years old with oral cavity squamous cell carcinoma. The donor label of this sample is uncertain. The source material was tumor tissue, sampled before nivolumab (anti-PD-1) treatment. This chain joins TRBV30 and TRBJ1-2; 7 nucleotides line up with TRBD1. The CDR3 DNA reads as TGTGCCTGGACAGGGGGAAACTATGGCTACACCTTC. The encoded protein is CAWTGGNYGYTF.